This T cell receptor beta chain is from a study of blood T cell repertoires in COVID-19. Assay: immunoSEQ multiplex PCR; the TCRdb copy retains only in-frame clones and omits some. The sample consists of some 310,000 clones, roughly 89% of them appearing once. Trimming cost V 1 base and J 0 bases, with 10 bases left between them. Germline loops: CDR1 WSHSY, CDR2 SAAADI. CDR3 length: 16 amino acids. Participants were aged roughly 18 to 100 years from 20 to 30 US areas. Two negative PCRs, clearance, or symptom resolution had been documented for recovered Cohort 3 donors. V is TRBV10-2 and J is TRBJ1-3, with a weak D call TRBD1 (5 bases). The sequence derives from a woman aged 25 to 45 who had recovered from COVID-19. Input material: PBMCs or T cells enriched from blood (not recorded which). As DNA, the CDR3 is TGCGCCAGCAGTGAGTGGGGCGGATCCTCTGGAAACACCATATATTTT. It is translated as CASSEWGGSSGNTIYF.